The next 5 T cell receptor beta chains were all read from a single sample in a study of T cells after yellow fever vaccination (dated by TCRdb to between 2018 and 2021). The treatment or condition label on this specimen signifies: live attenuated yellow fever vaccine strain. The library was generated by 5' RACE. Sequencing took place on an Illumina HiSeq 2500. Through fastp at Q25 and MiXCR, TCRdb rebuilt clones from the public reads, retaining in-frame beta chains. Each entry is one CDR3 protein sequence, shown with its most common DNA and genes. The sample includes some 600,000 distinct CDR3 sequences, with more than 9% observed a single time. The ten top clones hold 14% to 15% of the sample. Sequenced material: PBMCs, taken on the day of the yellow fever booster vaccination. These receptors originate from a man in his thirties or forties who received the YFV17D yellow fever vaccine.

In its sample, this clonotype was seen a few times. V gene TRBV20-1 combines with J gene TRBJ1-5, with D possibly matching TRBD1 (5 bases). Looked up from germline, CDR1 is DFQATT and CDR2 is SNEGSKA (reference sequence). The CDR3 has 13 residues. The V gene lost 2 bases and the J gene lost 6 bases, with 11 bases spanning the gap. CDR3 sequence (DNA): TGCAGTGCTAGATCTGGGGCAGGTCAGCCCCAGCATTTT. It specifies CSARSGAGQPQHF.

The rearrangement uses TRBV3-1 and TRBJ2-1; 13 nucleotides match TRBD2. Germline V gene sequence: CDR1 LGHDT, CDR2 YNNKEL (reference sequence). This CDR3 comprises 15 residues. V lost 7 bases, J lost 5 bases, and 5 bases stayed unmatched. The CDR3 here is CASTALAGGDNEQFF. The CDR3 DNA reads as TGTGCCAGCACCGCACTAGCGGGAGGGGACAATGAGCAGTTCTTC.

This clonotype was found a few times. CDR3 DNA: TGTGCCAGCAGAGGGACGGGGGAGCAGTTCTTC. Translated: CASRGTGEQFF. This chain links TRBV9 with TRBJ2-1; D could derive from TRBD1 or TRBD2 (5 bases each). CDR3 length equals 11 residues. The V end lost 5 bases, the J end lost 10 bases, and 10 bases lay between the germline ends. Germline assignment: CDR1 SGDLS and CDR2 YYNGEE.

The chain joins TRBV5-1 to TRBJ2-3; 7 bases align to TRBD2. V shed 4 bases and J 0 bases; nucleotides not matched to a gene: 11. The CDR3 contains 17 residues. CDR1 and CDR2 (germline): SGHRS, YFSETQ. CDR3 residues: CASSPPHKRGSTDTQYF. The CDR3 DNA reads TGCGCCAGCAGCCCACCCCATAAGCGGGGAAGCACAGATACGCAGTATTTT.

This clonotype was counted a few times. The chain couples TRBV5-4 to TRBJ2-3; weak D call: TRBD1 (6 bases). The CDR3 consists of 14 residues. Trimming removed 3 bases from V and 2 bases from J, with 10 bases in between. Germline CDR1 SGHNT, CDR2 YYREEE (reference sequence). The CDR3 region is CASSSDRYTDTQYF. Written as DNA, the CDR3 is TGTGCCAGCAGCTCAGACAGGTACACAGATACGCAGTATTTT.